The 30 T cell receptor beta chains below were found in one sample sequenced in a study of blood T cell repertoires in COVID-19. Libraries were prepared by immunoSEQ multiplex PCR; TCRdb keeps only in-frame clonotypes and omits some of them. The data contain around 250,000 clones, approximately 85% of them singletons. What was sequenced was PBMCs or T cells enriched from blood (not recorded which). The source of these receptors is a woman between 50 and 59 years old who had recovered from COVID-19.

J is TRBJ2-3 and V is TRBV6-1; TRBD2 is a possible D gene (6 bases). Germline V gene lookup returns CDR1 MNHNS and CDR2 SASEGT. V was pared by 3 bases and J by 2 bases, with 15 bases between. The CDR3 length is 16 residues. The CDR3 DNA reads TGTGCCAGCAGTGAGGAGGTTAGCGGATACACAGATACGCAGTATTTT. Amino acid sequence: CASSEEVSGYTDTQYF.

This clone was detected a few times. This sequence joins TRBV27 and TRBJ2-6; 10 bases are shared with TRBD2. From germline, CDR1 is MNHEY and CDR2 SMNVEV (reference sequence). V lost 2 bases and J lost 2; bases outside the gene matches: 3. CDR3 size: 17 residues. The CDR3 DNA is TGTGCCAGCAGTTTAGGTAGCGGGGGGACTGGGGCCAACGTCCTGACTTTC. This encodes CASSLGSGGTGANVLTF.

Of note for this clone: Other DNA sequences within the sample encode an identical CDR3. V is TRBV9 and J is TRBJ1-5, with TRBD1 identical over 8 bases. The CDR3 has 13 amino acids. Germline loops: CDR1 SGDLS, CDR2 YYNGEE. V gave up 3 bases and J gave up 7 bases; unmatched junction bases: 3. CDR3 in amino acids: CASSEQGDQPQHF. The CDR3 nucleotides are TGTGCCAGCAGCGAACAGGGGGACCAGCCCCAGCATTTT.

In nucleotides, the CDR3 is TGCGCCAGCAGCCTCCCCCTAGGTGGCACTGAAGCTTTCTTT. Amino acid sequence: CASSLPLGGTEAFF. This chain connects TRBV5-1 to TRBJ1-1; D ambiguous. This CDR3 is built from 14 residues. In germline, CDR1 is SGHRS, CDR2 YFSETQ. V gave up 4 bases and J gave up 4 bases, with 14 bases separating them.

The chain is built from TRBV24-1 and TRBJ2-3; TRBD2 matches 7 bases. V shed 4 bases and J 3 bases; nucleotides not matched to a gene: 6. The length of the CDR3 is 15 residues. Germline V gene lookup returns CDR1 KGHDR and CDR2 SFDVKD. CDR3 region: CATSEGRVITDTQYF. DNA of the CDR3: TGTGCCACCAGTGAAGGGAGGGTGATAACAGATACGCAGTATTTT.

The chain employs TRBV3-1 (or the pseudogene TRBV3-2) and TRBJ2-2; a possible D gene is TRBD2 (6 bases). This CDR3 is built from 15 residues. V was trimmed by 5 bases and J by 3 bases, leaving 13 bases between them. CDR1 is LGHDT, CDR2 YNNKEL, per germline (reference sequence). The CDR3 coding sequence is TGTGCCAGCAGCGCGTCCGGGAGAGACACCGGGGAGCTGTTTTTT. Amino acid sequence: CASSASGRDTGELFF.

The chain is built from TRBV28 and TRBJ1-1; no clear D gene. CDR3 length: 13 amino acids. Germline CDR1 is MDHEN and CDR2 is SYDVKM. Deletions cut 5 bases from V and 3 bases from J, with 10 bases between. The CDR3 spells CASSEILDTEAFF. CDR3 bases: TGTGCCAGCAGTGAGATTTTGGACACTGAAGCTTTCTTT.

This sequence joins TRBV7-9 and TRBJ2-1; D perhaps matches TRBD1 (6 bases). This CDR3 has 14 residues. Germline V lookup: CDR1 SEHNR, CDR2 FQNEAQ (reference sequence). Trimming took 0 bases from V and 6 from J, leaving 9 bases between them. The CDR3 DNA follows: TGTGCCAGCAGCTTAGCGGCAGGGGTCAATGAGCAGTTCTTC. Amino acid sequence: CASSLAAGVNEQFF.

This rearrangement joins TRBV11-3 to TRBJ2-1; 7 bases map to TRBD1. The CDR3 sequence is 15 residues long. Germline-derived CDR1 and CDR2 are SGHNT and YENEEA. The V and J ends lost 5 bases and 7 bases, in that order; junction bases with no gene match: 11. DNA of the CDR3: TGTGCCAGCAGCACCCTAGGGGGCGGCGTAAATGAGCAGTTCTTC. Protein: CASSTLGGGVNEQFF.

The chain employs TRBV2 and TRBJ2-6; a possible D gene is TRBD2 (6 bases). Germline loops: CDR1 SNHLY, CDR2 FYNNEI. The CDR3 contains 15 residues. Deletions cut 8 bases from V and 0 bases from J, with 11 bases between. The CDR3 DNA sequence: TGTGCCAGCGGGAGGAGAAGCTCTGGGGCCAACGTCCTGACTTTC. Protein: CASGRRSSGANVLTF.

The chain joins TRBV4-2 to TRBJ2-5, with 7 bases that match TRBD1. The germline V gene has CDR1 LGHNA and CDR2 YNFKEQ. Trimming took 1 base from V and 5 from J; bases not matched to a gene: 4. The length of the CDR3 is 14 residues. The CDR3 is CASSQGQGRETQYF. Written as DNA, the CDR3 is TGTGCCAGCAGCCAAGGACAGGGAAGGGAGACCCAGTACTTC.

This rearrangement joins TRBV5-1 to TRBJ2-7; TRBD1 matches 7 bases. Germline-derived CDR1 and CDR2 are SGHRS and YFSETQ. This CDR3 contains 14 residues. J gave up 6 bases and V 4 bases, and 10 bases lay outside the gene matches. This CDR3 reads CASSLRQTGVEQYF. The CDR3 coding sequence is TGCGCCAGCAGCCTGCGCCAAACAGGGGTCGAGCAGTACTTC.

The rearrangement uses TRBV28 and TRBJ2-1; 11 bases fit TRBD2. The ends lost 5 bases at V and 7 bases at J; junction bases unmatched: 10. Germline V gene data show CDR1 as MDHEN and CDR2 as SYDVKM. This CDR3 has 16 residues. CDR3 bases: TGTGCCAGCAGTCAGGGAAGACTAGCGGGAAGGAATGAGCAGTTCTTC. It specifies CASSQGRLAGRNEQFF.

The chain has TRBV5-1 and TRBJ1-4; D is possibly TRBD1 (5 bases). The V end was cut by 4 bases, the J end by 2 bases, with 12 bases between. The CDR3 spans 15 residues. Germline V gives CDR1 SGHRS, CDR2 YFSETQ. In nucleotides, the CDR3 is TGCGCCAGCAGCCACGACGCAGGGACTAATGAAAAACTGTTTTTT. Amino acids: CASSHDAGTNEKLFF.

The chain joins TRBV7-8 to TRBJ2-7; possibly TRBD2 for D (6 bases). Trimming removed 2 bases from V and 0 bases from J, with 17 bases in between. The CDR3 contains 17 residues. Germline V gene lookup returns CDR1 SGHVS and CDR2 FQNEAQ. CDR3 sequence: CASSLYGGLVSSYEQYF. The CDR3 region has the DNA TGTGCCAGCAGCTTATACGGAGGGCTCGTGAGCTCCTACGAGCAGTACTTC.

This sequence joins TRBV28 and TRBJ2-5, with a possible D match to TRBD2 (6 bases). Germline lookup yields CDR1 MDHEN and CDR2 SYDVKM. V was clipped by 3 bases and J by 2 bases, with 10 bases between them. This CDR3 has 14 residues. CDR3 sequence: CASSFGGQQETQYF. In DNA, the CDR3 is TGTGCCAGCAGTTTCGGGGGTCAACAAGAGACCCAGTACTTC.

CDR3 sequence: CASSRGMSPYEQYF. As DNA, the CDR3 is TGTGCCAGCAGCCGGGGGATGAGTCCATACGAGCAGTACTTC. V usage is TRBV7-9 and J usage is TRBJ2-7; tentative D call: TRBD2 (6 bases). Trimming removed 5 bases at V and 4 bases at J, with 15 bases between. CDR1 and CDR2 (germline): SEHNR, FQNEAQ (reference sequence). CDR3 length equals 14 residues.

CDR3 amino acids: CASSREGNQPQHF. In DNA, the CDR3 is TGCGCCAGCAGCAGGGAGGGCAATCAGCCCCAGCATTTT. V is TRBV5-1 and J is TRBJ1-5; D is unclear. Germline loops: CDR1 SGHRS, CDR2 YFSETQ. The CDR3 is made up of 13 amino acids. Trimming shortened V by 4 bases and J by 2 bases, and 7 bases separated the two germline ends.

The chain couples TRBV5-8 to TRBJ2-6, with D uncertain. V shed 6 bases and J shed 0 bases, with 10 bases lying between them. The germline gives CDR1 SGHTS, CDR2 YDEGEE. There are 15 residues in the CDR3. The CDR3 bases are TGTGCCAGCACGCCGATCGGCTCTGGGGCCAACGTCCTGACTTTC. Amino acid sequence: CASTPIGSGANVLTF. Looking up the rest from reference TRBV5-8 and TRBJ2-6 gives the full variable domain: EAGVTQSPTHLIKTRGQQATLRCSPISGHTSVYWYQQALGLGLQFLLWYDEGEERNRGNFPPRFSGRQFPNYSSELNVNALELEDSALYLCASTPIGSGANVLTFGAGSRLTVL.

The rearrangement joins TRBV4-1 to TRBJ2-1; 11 bases are a match to TRBD2. The CDR3 has 15 residues. The germline CDR1 and CDR2 sequences are MGHRA and YSYEKL. Losses at the gene ends were 4 bases for V and 4 bases for J; bases not matched to a gene: 3. The CDR3 coding sequence is TGCGCCAGCAGCCGAACTAGCGGGGGATACAATGAGCAGTTCTTC. As protein: CASSRTSGGYNEQFF.

Only a few counts were recorded for this clone. The V gene is TRBV2, the J gene TRBJ1-4; 9 bases are a match to TRBD1. Losses at the gene ends were 6 bases for V and 8 bases for J; bases not matched to a gene: 10. The CDR3 spans 15 residues. The germline CDR1 and CDR2 sequences are SNHLY and FYNNEI. The CDR3 DNA follows: TGTGCCAGCAGCGGGACAGGGAGGAACGGGGAAAAACTGTTTTTT. Encoded protein: CASSGTGRNGEKLFF.

J is TRBJ1-6 and V is TRBV19; D may be TRBD1 (6 bases). Germline values: CDR1 LNHDA, CDR2 SQIVND (reference sequence). The V end lost 5 bases, the J end lost 8 bases, and 25 bases lay between the germline ends. The CDR3 extends over 18 amino acids. CDR3 in amino acids: CASSPLQGRGRSDSPLHF. CDR3 bases: TGTGCCAGTAGTCCACTACAGGGAAGGGGACGCTCAGATTCACCCCTCCACTTT.

This chain uses TRBV7-2 with TRBJ2-3, with 15 bases lining up with TRBD2. Germline V lookup: CDR1 SGHTA, CDR2 FQGNSA. CDR3 length: 19 residues. Unmatched junction bases numbered 4, after V lost 0 bases and J lost 0 bases. CDR3 sequence (DNA): TGTGCCAGCAGCTTAGCGCGGACTAGCGGGGGGGGGAGCACAGATACGCAGTATTTT. Translating it yields CASSLARTSGGGSTDTQYF.

V usage is TRBV24-1 and J usage is TRBJ2-1; TRBD2 matches 11 bases. Per germline, CDR1 KGHDR and CDR2 SFDVKD. The CDR3 is 16 amino acids. Germline trimming cut 4 bases from V and 2 bases from J; bases unmatched to any gene: 3. The CDR3: CATSDPTSGTYNEQFF. The CDR3 coding sequence is TGTGCCACCAGTGACCCGACTAGCGGGACCTACAATGAGCAGTTCTTC.

The gene calls are TRBV2 and TRBJ1-5, with 9 nucleotides matching TRBD1. Trimming took 6 bases from V and 7 from J; bases not matched to a gene: 7. Germline V gene lookup returns CDR1 SNHLY and CDR2 FYNNEI. The CDR3 spans 14 residues. Here the CDR3 reads CASSDRGGSQPQHF. The CDR3 DNA follows: TGTGCCAGCAGCGACAGGGGGGGAAGCCAGCCCCAGCATTTT.

The J gene is TRBJ2-7, the V gene TRBV11-2; D might be TRBD1 (6 bases). Germline V lookup: CDR1 SGHAT, CDR2 FQNNGV. The V end lost 0 bases, the J end lost 3 bases, and 12 bases lay between the germline ends. The CDR3 runs to 15 residues. The CDR3 DNA reads TGTGCCAGCAGCTTAGATCTCGGACAGCTCTACGAGCAGTACTTC. As protein: CASSLDLGQLYEQYF.

The chain uses TRBV18 and TRBJ2-7; TRBD1 might be the D (5 bases). Per germline, CDR1 KGHSH and CDR2 LQKENI. The CDR3 spans 17 residues. The ends were cut back, 4 bases at V and 0 bases at J, with 19 bases in the middle. The CDR3, as DNA: TGTGCCAGCTCACGCTCGACAGATTTCTTAAGCTCCTACGAGCAGTACTTC. Its protein product is CASSRSTDFLSSYEQYF.

The chain has TRBV5-1 and TRBJ2-2, with D tentatively TRBD2 (5 bases). CDR3 size: 14 residues. Germline-derived CDR1 and CDR2 are SGHRS and YFSETQ. The V end lost 1 base, the J end lost 5 bases, and 9 bases lay between the germline ends. The CDR3 coding sequence is TGCGCCAGCAGCTTGCAGTCGGGGACCGGGGAGCTGTTTTTT. It encodes CASSLQSGTGELFF. Together with reference TRBV5-1 and TRBJ2-2, the CDR3 gives the full variable domain: KAGVTQTPRYLIKTRGQQVTLSCSPISGHRSVSWYQQTPGQGLQFLFEYFSETQRNKGNFPGRFSGRQFSNSRSEMNVSTLELGDSALYLCASSLQSGTGELFFGEGSRLTVL.

The chain employs TRBV12-3 or TRBV12-4 and TRBJ2-7; possible D gene TRBD1, 5 bases. The CDR3 sequence is 12 residues long. V shed 5 bases and J shed 3 bases, with 8 bases lying between them. The CDR3 is CASSRQNYEQYF. Written as DNA, the CDR3 is TGTGCCAGCAGTCGACAGAACTACGAGCAGTACTTC.

The V call is TRBV14, the J call TRBJ1-1; possibly TRBD1 for D (6 bases). The V end lost 6 bases, the J end lost 0 bases, and 14 bases lay between the germline ends. Germline CDR1 reads SGHDN; CDR2 reads FVKESK. The CDR3 is 15 residues long. This CDR3 reads CASSRAGVMNTEAFF. DNA for the CDR3: TGTGCCAGCAGTCGGGCAGGGGTCATGAACACTGAAGCTTTCTTT.